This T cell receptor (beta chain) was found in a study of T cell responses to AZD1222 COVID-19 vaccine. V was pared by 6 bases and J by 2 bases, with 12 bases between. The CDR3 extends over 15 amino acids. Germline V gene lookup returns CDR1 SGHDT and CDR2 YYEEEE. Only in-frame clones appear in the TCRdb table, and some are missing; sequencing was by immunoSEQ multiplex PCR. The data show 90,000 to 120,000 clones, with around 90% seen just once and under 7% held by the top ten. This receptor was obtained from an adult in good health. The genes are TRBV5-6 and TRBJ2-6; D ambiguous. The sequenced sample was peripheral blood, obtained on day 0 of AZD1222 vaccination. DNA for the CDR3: TGTGCCAGCACCCCTACCACCACTGGGGCCAACGTCCTGACTTTC. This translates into CASTPTTTGANVLTF.